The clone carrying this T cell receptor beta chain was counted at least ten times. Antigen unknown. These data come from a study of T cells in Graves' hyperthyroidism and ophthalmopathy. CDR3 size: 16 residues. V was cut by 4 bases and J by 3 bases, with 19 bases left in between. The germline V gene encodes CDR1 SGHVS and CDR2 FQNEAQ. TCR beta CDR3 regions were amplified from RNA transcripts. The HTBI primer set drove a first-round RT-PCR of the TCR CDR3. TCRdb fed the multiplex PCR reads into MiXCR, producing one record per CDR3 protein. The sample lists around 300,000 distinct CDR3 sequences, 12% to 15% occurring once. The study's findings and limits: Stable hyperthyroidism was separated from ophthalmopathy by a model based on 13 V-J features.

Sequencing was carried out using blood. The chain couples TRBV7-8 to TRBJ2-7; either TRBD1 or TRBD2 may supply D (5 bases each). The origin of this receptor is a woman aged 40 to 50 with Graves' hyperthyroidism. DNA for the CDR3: TGTGCCAGCAGCTCGGCCAGGGACGGGGCCTTCTACGAGCAGTACTTC. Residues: CASSSARDGAFYEQYF.